A selection of T cell receptor beta chains follows, all from one sample in a study of metastatic and nonmetastatic thyroid tumors. Via MiXCR, TCRdb re-called the PCR reads. Here the sample spans some 14,000 clones, 29% being singletons. What was sequenced was blood. These receptors were obtained from a female donor with papillary thyroid cancer or a benign thyroid nodule (not recorded which). Some clones in this sample may be carry-over from other donors' samples. The CDR3 runs from the conserved cysteine through the conserved F or W. The order of the fields is J gene, CDR3 length, V gene, clone size, D gene, CDR3 DNA, CDR3 protein. D genes are given only for firm matches. Rows may omit the clone size; those that give it use once, few, many or a size class.

>TRBJ2-5|14|TRBV5-1|-|-
TGCGCCAGCAGCCTGACAAGGGCTCAAGAGACCCAGTACTTC
CASSLTRAQETQYF
>TRBJ2-2|16|TRBV11-2|-|TRBD2
TGTGCCAGCAGCTTAGTTCCGGCGGGAGTGGCCGGGGAGCTGTTTTTT
CASSLVPAGVAGELFF
>TRBJ2-7|14|TRBV19|medium-sized|TRBD2
TGTGCCAGTAGTATGCGACTAGCCGGCTACGAGCAGTACTTC
CASSMRLAGYEQYF
>TRBJ1-4|15|TRBV5-4|many|TRBD1
TGTGCCAGCAGCTTTAACAGGGGAGTTAATGAAAAACTGTTTTTT
CASSFNRGVNEKLFF
>TRBJ2-2|15|TRBV7-9|-|TRBD2
TGTGCCAGCAGCATACTAGCGGGGGTTACCGGGGAGCTGTTTTTT
CASSILAGVTGELFF
>TRBJ2-7|20|TRBV20-1|-|TRBD2
TGCAGTGCTAGAGATCACCCGTGGCGGGAGAGGGCCCTCCCCGACTACGAGCAGTACTTC
CSARDHPWRERALPDYEQYF
>TRBJ2-3|17|TRBV20-1|many|TRBD2
TGCAGTGCTAGGGCCCCAATGGGACTAGCGGCGACAGATACGCAGTATTTT
CSARAPMGLAATDTQYF
>TRBJ2-1|14|TRBV11-3|-|-
TGTGCCAGCAGCTCTCGGGGCATTTCCAATGAGCAGTTCTTC
CASSSRGISNEQFF
>TRBJ1-3|15|TRBV3-1|many|-
TGTGCCAGCAGCCATGGCCAGGCCTCTGGAAACACCATATATTTT
CASSHGQASGNTIYF
>TRBJ2-2|13|TRBV14|-|-
TGTGCCAGCAGCAAGGGAGGTACCGGGGAGCTGTTTTTT
CASSKGGTGELFF
>TRBJ1-2|14|TRBV7-9|-|-
TGTGCCAGCAGCGAGGCTGGGGGGGGCTATGGCTACACCTTC
CASSEAGGGYGYTF
>TRBJ2-7|16|TRBV12-5|-|-
TGTGCTAGTGCTGACAGCAAACAGGAATTGACCAGCGAGCAGTACTTC
CASADSKQELTSEQYF
>TRBJ1-4|15|TRBV2|-|-
TGTGCCAGCAGTGACTCAGTGGTCCCTAATGAAAAACTGTTTTTT
CASSDSVVPNEKLFF
>TRBJ1-6|14|TRBV6-1|-|-
TGTGCCAGCAGCCTGGGGCAGGGCGGGTCACCCCTCCACTTT
CASSLGQGGSPLHF
>TRBJ2-6|15|TRBV12-3/TRBV12-4|few|-
TGTGCCAGCATCCTGACAAGCTCTGGGGCCAACGTCCCGACTTTC
CASILTSSGANVPTF
>TRBJ1-2|15|TRBV4-1|once|-
TGCGCCAGCAGCCAAGCCGGTCAGAGAGTCTATGGCTACACCTTC
CASSQAGQRVYGYTF
>TRBJ2-3|15|TRBV3-1|-|TRBD1
TGTGCCAGCAGCCTGAGAGGACAGGGAAGGGATACGCATTCTTTT
CASSLRGQGRDTHSF
>TRBJ2-1|17|TRBV7-2|once|TRBD1
TGTGCCAGCAGCTTAGCCGGGACAGGGATACGAAGCAATGAGCAGTTCTTC
CASSLAGTGIRSNEQFF
>TRBJ1-5|16|TRBV27|many|-
TGTGCCAGCAGTTCACTGTGGGGGGACCGCAATCAGCCCCAGCATTTT
CASSSLWGDRNQPQHF
>TRBJ2-3|18|TRBV2|-|-
TGTGCCAGCAGTGTTGGTGCTATCGTGAGGGCTTTCACAGATACGCAGTATTTT
CASSVGAIVRAFTDTQYF
>TRBJ1-6|16|TRBV7-9|few|-
TGTGCCAGAAGCTTAGGGGAAAGGGGCTATAATTCACCCCTCCACTTT
CARSLGERGYNSPLHF
>TRBJ1-5|14|TRBV18|medium-sized|TRBD1
TGTGCCAGCTCACCAATGCAGGGGGATCAGCCCCAGCATTTT
CASSPMQGDQPQHF